One sample yielded the 21 T cell receptor beta chains listed below, sequenced in a study of OX40 agonist ivuxolimab in advanced cancers. Method: immunoSEQ multiplex PCR; TCRdb's copy keeps in-frame clones and lacks some. Counted here are about 150,000 clones, roughly 94% occurring once; the ten biggest clones make up around 0.33%. The sample consisted of CD4+ or CD8+ T cells sorted from blood, taken in a trial of the OX40 agonist ivuxolimab. The receptors come from an adult with an advanced solid tumor such as melanoma, head and neck, liver or kidney cancer.

This sequence joins TRBV9 and TRBJ2-7; TRBD1 might be the D (6 bases). The V gene lost 0 bases and the J gene lost 2 bases, with 21 bases spanning the gap. The CDR3 length is 18 residues. The germline V gene encodes CDR1 SGDLS and CDR2 YYNGEE. The CDR3 here is CASSVDGAFTGFPYEQYF. The CDR3 DNA reads as TGTGCCAGCAGCGTAGATGGGGCCTTCACAGGGTTCCCCTACGAGCAGTACTTC.

The chain employs TRBV19 and TRBJ1-1; a weak D match, TRBD1 (5 bases). This CDR3 has 13 residues. V was cut by 3 bases and J by 1 base, with 6 bases left in between. Germline V gives CDR1 LNHDA, CDR2 SQIVND (reference sequence). DNA of the CDR3: TGTGCCAGTAGTATCCAGGGGAACACTGAAGCTTTCTTT. Its translation is CASSIQGNTEAFF.

This chain joins TRBV27 and TRBJ1-2; 7 nucleotides align to TRBD1. The CDR3 sequence is 14 residues long. The V segment lost 4 bases and the J segment 4 bases; nucleotides outside the gene matches: 6. Germline V CDR1 and CDR2: MNHEY, SMNVEV (reference sequence). CDR3 loop: CASSSRQGSYGYTF. The CDR3 DNA is TGTGCCAGCAGTTCCAGACAGGGATCCTATGGCTACACCTTC.

This chain connects TRBV6-5 to TRBJ2-3, with 8 bases that match TRBD1. Germline CDR1 is MNHEY and CDR2 is SVGAGI. The CDR3 totals 14 residues. Trimming took 8 bases from V and 1 from J; bases not matched to a gene: 5. Here the CDR3 DNA reads TGTGCCAGCCAGGGGGCCCCTGGCACAGATACGCAGTATTTT. As protein: CASQGAPGTDTQYF.

The chain employs TRBV15 and TRBJ2-7, with a tentative D call TRBD2 (5 bases). V was pared by 0 bases and J by 0 bases, with 12 bases between. From germline, CDR1 is LNHNV and CDR2 YYDKDF (reference sequence). The CDR3 runs 16 residues. The CDR3 bases are TGTGCCACCAGCAGAGACCGGGCGACTAACTCCTACGAGCAGTACTTC. It yields the protein CATSRDRATNSYEQYF.

A few counts support this clone. The chain has TRBV29-1 and TRBJ2-7, with TRBD1 matching over 9 bases. Germline V gene data show CDR1 as SQVTM and CDR2 as ANQGSEA. The CDR3 extends over 13 amino acids. V lost 4 bases to trimming and J lost 3 bases; unmatched junction nucleotides: 4. The CDR3: CSVGGTGFYEQYF. CDR3 nucleotides: TGCAGCGTTGGCGGGACAGGGTTCTACGAGCAGTACTTC.

The chain employs TRBV28 and TRBJ2-7; 9 bases match TRBD2. Trimming at V came to 11 bases and at J to 3 bases, leaving 8 bases not matched to a gene. Germline CDR1 and CDR2: MDHEN and SYDVKM. This CDR3 contains 13 residues. CDR3 DNA: TGTGCCGGATCTAGCGGGGACGGCTACGAGCAGTACTTC. Translation gives CAGSSGDGYEQYF.

The chain carries TRBV27 and TRBJ1-4; D not resolved. Trimming cost V 4 bases and J 8 bases, with 8 bases left between them. The CDR3 has 12 amino acids. The germline CDR1 and CDR2 sequences are MNHEY and SMNVEV (reference sequence). For the CDR3, the DNA is TGTGCCAGCAGTTCAAGAGGGGAAAAACTGTTTTTT. As protein: CASSSRGEKLFF. Full variable domain (missing parts from reference TRBV27 and TRBJ1-4): EAQVTQNPRYLITVTGKKLTVTCSQNMNHEYMSWYRQDPGLGLRQIYYSMNVEVTDKGDVPEGYKVSRKEKRNFPLILESPSPNQTSLYFCASSSRGEKLFFGSGTQLSVL.

The rearrangement joins TRBV5-1 to TRBJ2-3; D may be TRBD2 (6 bases). The germline V gene encodes CDR1 SGHRS and CDR2 YFSETQ. This CDR3 comprises 15 residues. V lost 3 bases, J lost 0 bases, and 11 bases lay in between. CDR3 sequence (DNA): TGCGCCAGCAGCTCCATAGCGGCTAGCACAGATACGCAGTATTTT. Translated, it gives CASSSIAASTDTQYF.

The V and J genes are TRBV27 and TRBJ1-2; TRBD1 matches 7 bases. CDR1 and CDR2 from the germline V gene are MNHEY and SMNVEV (reference sequence). The CDR3 totals 14 residues. The J segment lost 5 bases and the V segment lost 2 bases, leaving 5 bases of the junction unmatched. CDR3 DNA sequence: TGTGCCAGCAGTTTACGACAGGGCCTTTATGGCTACACCTTC. Translated, it gives CASSLRQGLYGYTF.

The gene calls are TRBV10-1 and TRBJ1-1, with TRBD1 as a possible D gene (6 bases). Trimming cost V 0 bases and J 6 bases, with 11 bases left between them. The CDR3 sequence is 14 residues long. Germline assignment: CDR1 WNHNN and CDR2 SYGVQD (reference sequence). As DNA, the CDR3 is TGCGCCAGCAGTGAGTCTGCAGGGGACCCTGAAGCTTTCTTT. Amino acids: CASSESAGDPEAFF.

This chain joins TRBV5-1 and TRBJ2-1; no clear D gene. Germline CDR1 is SGHRS and CDR2 is YFSETQ. Trimming took 2 bases from V and 4 from J, leaving 13 bases between them. The CDR3 covers 15 residues. In nucleotides, the CDR3 is TGCGCCAGCAGCTTAAGGGAAAGTGGATACAATGAGCAGTTCTTC. Amino acid sequence: CASSLRESGYNEQFF. The full variable domain, its missing parts supplied by reference TRBV5-1 and TRBJ2-1, is KAGVTQTPRYLIKTRGQQVTLSCSPISGHRSVSWYQQTPGQGLQFLFEYFSETQRNKGNFPGRFSGRQFSNSRSEMNVSTLELGDSALYLCASSLRESGYNEQFFGPGTRLTVL.

The chain uses TRBV18 and TRBJ1-4; 11 positions match TRBD1. Germline CDR1 KGHSH, CDR2 LQKENI. This CDR3 region has 15 residues. The V segment lost 4 bases and the J segment 2 bases; nucleotides outside the gene matches: 0. The CDR3 bases are TGTGCCAGCTCACGGGACAGGGGGACTAATGAAAAACTGTTTTTT. This codes for CASSRDRGTNEKLFF.

This chain joins TRBV6-4 and TRBJ2-1; the D gene is possibly TRBD2 (5 bases). V was pared by 1 base and J by 3 bases, with 13 bases between. Germline V gene data show CDR1 as MRHNA and CDR2 as SNTAGT. The CDR3 spans 16 residues. For the CDR3, the DNA is TGTGCCAGCAGTGACTTCGCTCTAGCCCTCTACAATGAGCAGTTCTTC. Residues: CASSDFALALYNEQFF.

This chain uses TRBV5-4 with TRBJ2-7; 7 positions match TRBD1. Germline V gives CDR1 SGHNT, CDR2 YYREEE (reference sequence). The CDR3 runs 15 residues. V trimming: 9 bases; J trimming: 6 bases; junction bases outside the gene matches: 18. CDR3 nucleotides: TGTGCCACAGGTTACAGGGGATCCCCTAGCCCCGAGCAGTACTTC. Translated: CATGYRGSPSPEQYF.

This chain connects TRBV6-6 to TRBJ2-7; D is possibly TRBD2 (6 bases). V dropped 0 bases and J dropped 5 bases, with 11 bases sitting between them. The CDR3 is 14 residues long. CDR1 and CDR2 from the germline V gene are MNHNY and SVGAGI (reference sequence). Here the CDR3 reads CASSYSGGPNEQYF. CDR3 bases: TGTGCCAGCAGTTACTCGGGGGGTCCCAACGAGCAGTACTTC.

V gene TRBV18 combines with J gene TRBJ2-4; D is ambiguous. The CDR3 contains 15 residues. Between the trimmed V and J ends, which lost 2 bases and 8 bases, there was a span of 16 bases. CDR1 is KGHSH, CDR2 LQKENI, per germline. The CDR3 DNA is TGTGCCAGCTCACCATCCGGCCGCGGTGGTGACATTCAGTACTTC. Its protein product is CASSPSGRGGDIQYF. The full variable domain, rest sourced from reference TRBV18 and TRBJ2-4, is NAGVMQNPRHLVRRRGQEARLRCSPMKGHSHVYWYRQLPEEGLKFMVYLQKENIIDESGMPKERFSAEFPKEGPSILRIQQVVRGDSAAYFCASSPSGRGGDIQYFGAGTRLSVL.

J is TRBJ2-2 and V is TRBV30, with 10 bases aligning to TRBD1. The V segment lost 5 bases and the J segment 0 bases; nucleotides outside the gene matches: 3. Germline values: CDR1 GTSNPN, CDR2 SVGIG (reference sequence). The length of the CDR3 is 15 residues. The CDR3 nucleotides read TGTGCCTGGTATGGGACAGGGGCGAACACCGGGGAGCTGTTTTTT. It translates to CAWYGTGANTGELFF.

The chain is built from TRBV7-8 and TRBJ1-1, with unresolved D. Germline values: CDR1 SGHVS, CDR2 FQNEAQ. V was cut by 0 bases and J by 1 base, with 3 bases left in between. This CDR3 comprises 13 residues. This CDR3 reads CASSLARNTEAFF. The CDR3 DNA sequence: TGTGCCAGCAGCTTAGCACGGAACACTGAAGCTTTCTTT.

CDR3 sequence: CASSPTTSTNEKLFF. CDR3 sequence (DNA): TGTGCCAGCAGCCCCACGACATCAACTAATGAAAAACTGTTTTTT. The rearrangement joins TRBV9 to TRBJ1-4, with D unclear. Looked up from germline, CDR1 is SGDLS and CDR2 is YYNGEE. The germline V and J ends were trimmed by 4 bases and 0 bases, with 10 bases remaining between them. This CDR3 contains 15 residues.

This chain joins TRBV4-3 and TRBJ1-4, with 8 nucleotides matching TRBD1. Germline V CDR1 and CDR2: LGHNA, YSLEER. V shed 0 bases and J 5 bases; nucleotides not matched to a gene: 8. The CDR3 sequence is 17 residues long. The chain's CDR3 is CASSQDLATGGNEKLFF. CDR3 DNA sequence: TGCGCCAGCAGCCAAGATTTGGCAACAGGGGGGAATGAAAAACTGTTTTTT.